Listed below are T cell receptor beta chains from one sample, sequenced in a study of vaccination and CD4 T cells after COVID-19. Using its own MiXCR run on the PCR reads, TCRdb lists one record per CDR3 protein. The sample shows about 11,000 distinct CDR3 sequences, almost 65% of them seen only once. Their recognized antigens are unknown. The source material was CD4+ T cells from blood, cultured in vitro, sampled before SARS-CoV-2 vaccination. These receptors came from a human donor who had recovered from COVID-19. Both conserved end residues are part of each CDR3. The size of a clone is reported for some rows only, either as once, few or many, or as a class for expanded clones.

j_call: TRBJ1-1
v_call: TRBV6-1
clone_size: NA
cdr3_aa: CASSELLGTEAFF

j_call: TRBJ1-3
v_call: TRBV6-1
clone_size: NA
cdr3_aa: CASSVQHSSGNTIYF

j_call: TRBJ2-7
v_call: TRBV28
clone_size: NA
cdr3_aa: CASSSLSYEQYF

j_call: TRBJ1-6
v_call: TRBV18
clone_size: NA
cdr3_aa: CASSPEGGSAALHF

j_call: TRBJ2-2
v_call: TRBV6-1
clone_size: NA
cdr3_aa: CASRVYSGDTGELFF

j_call: TRBJ1-6
v_call: TRBV20-1
clone_size: once
cdr3_aa: CSAPGQNNSPLHF

j_call: TRBJ1-5
v_call: TRBV28
clone_size: NA
cdr3_aa: CASSPGGTNQPQHF

j_call: TRBJ2-1
v_call: TRBV5-4
clone_size: NA
cdr3_aa: CASMEGGTGSTRGGVF

j_call: TRBJ2-1
v_call: TRBV7-2
clone_size: NA
cdr3_aa: CASSLMRTPVYEQFF

j_call: TRBJ1-2
v_call: TRBV5-4
clone_size: NA
cdr3_aa: CASSSSLNYGYTF

j_call: TRBJ1-1
v_call: TRBV20-1
clone_size: few
cdr3_aa: CSAEGGTEAFF

j_call: TRBJ2-5
v_call: TRBV2
clone_size: NA
cdr3_aa: CASSGGSGGGETQYF

j_call: TRBJ1-6
v_call: TRBV7-6
clone_size: NA
cdr3_aa: CASSVGVYNSPLHF

j_call: TRBJ1-5
v_call: TRBV7-9
clone_size: NA
cdr3_aa: CASSGSGGQPQHF

j_call: TRBJ2-5
v_call: TRBV20-1
clone_size: few
cdr3_aa: CSAGTGSETQYF

j_call: TRBJ2-5
v_call: TRBV7-2
clone_size: NA
cdr3_aa: CASSYTETQYF

j_call: TRBJ2-5
v_call: TRBV6-2/TRBV6-3
clone_size: NA
cdr3_aa: CASTRGRGLKAGETQYF

j_call: TRBJ2-7
v_call: TRBV19
clone_size: NA
cdr3_aa: CASSKDREQYF

j_call: TRBJ2-3
v_call: TRBV27
clone_size: once
cdr3_aa: CASSLSGTRYTDTQYF

j_call: TRBJ1-5
v_call: TRBV7-2
clone_size: NA
cdr3_aa: CASSLGGRGGPQHF

j_call: TRBJ1-5
v_call: TRBV11-2
clone_size: NA
cdr3_aa: CASSRGLSNQPQHF

j_call: NA
v_call: TRBV7-9
clone_size: NA
cdr3_aa: CASSLRGGLYEQYF

j_call: TRBJ2-4
v_call: TRBV3-1
clone_size: NA
cdr3_aa: CASSHLIQGAGNIQYF

j_call: TRBJ1-6
v_call: TRBV20-1
clone_size: NA
cdr3_aa: CSAPPWGQNNSPLHF

j_call: TRBJ1-2
v_call: TRBV7-9
clone_size: NA
cdr3_aa: CASSPTGDLYGYTF

j_call: TRBJ2-5
v_call: TRBV20-1
clone_size: NA
cdr3_aa: CSASGPSGTQETQYF

j_call: TRBJ2-3
v_call: TRBV11-2
clone_size: NA
cdr3_aa: CASSSGLAQEADTQYF

j_call: TRBJ2-2
v_call: TRBV20-1
clone_size: NA
cdr3_aa: CSAYNLGLGELFF

j_call: TRBJ1-5
v_call: TRBV20-1
clone_size: NA
cdr3_aa: CSAKSGNQPQHF

j_call: TRBJ1-1
v_call: TRBV30
clone_size: NA
cdr3_aa: CAWRADTEAFF

j_call: TRBJ2-1
v_call: TRBV19
clone_size: few
cdr3_aa: CASSMAGSYNEQFF

j_call: TRBJ1-3
v_call: TRBV7-9
clone_size: NA
cdr3_aa: CASSSGQTRLNEQYFGPANTIYF

j_call: TRBJ2-3
v_call: TRBV19
clone_size: once
cdr3_aa: CASSISLSTDTQYF

j_call: TRBJ1-1
v_call: TRBV7-9
clone_size: NA
cdr3_aa: CASSFEYEAFF

j_call: TRBJ2-1
v_call: TRBV7-2
clone_size: NA
cdr3_aa: CASSRGTSGRNEQFF

j_call: TRBJ1-2
v_call: TRBV6-5
clone_size: NA
cdr3_aa: CASSYRRTGGAYGYTF

j_call: TRBJ1-5
v_call: TRBV15
clone_size: NA
cdr3_aa: CATSSTRGYNQPQHF

j_call: TRBJ2-5
v_call: TRBV9
clone_size: NA
cdr3_aa: CASSNRASGRETQYF

j_call: TRBJ2-7
v_call: TRBV7-2
clone_size: NA
cdr3_aa: CASSLGGRASEQYF

j_call: TRBJ2-5
v_call: TRBV6-2/TRBV6-3
clone_size: NA
cdr3_aa: CASRPGILAGGQETQYF

j_call: TRBJ2-5
v_call: TRBV12-3/TRBV12-4
clone_size: NA
cdr3_aa: CASSPGDRRETQYF

j_call: TRBJ2-3
v_call: TRBV7-8
clone_size: NA
cdr3_aa: CASSFAAGRDTQYF

j_call: TRBJ2-1
v_call: TRBV2
clone_size: NA
cdr3_aa: CASSVGANEQFF

j_call: TRBJ1-5
v_call: TRBV6-2/TRBV6-3
clone_size: once
cdr3_aa: CASSYWGNQPQHF

j_call: TRBJ2-3
v_call: TRBV6-1
clone_size: NA
cdr3_aa: CASSRQGRTDTQYF

j_call: TRBJ2-7
v_call: TRBV2
clone_size: NA
cdr3_aa: CASSKGQGVKEQYF

j_call: TRBJ2-1
v_call: TRBV19
clone_size: NA
cdr3_aa: CASSDDRGNEQFF